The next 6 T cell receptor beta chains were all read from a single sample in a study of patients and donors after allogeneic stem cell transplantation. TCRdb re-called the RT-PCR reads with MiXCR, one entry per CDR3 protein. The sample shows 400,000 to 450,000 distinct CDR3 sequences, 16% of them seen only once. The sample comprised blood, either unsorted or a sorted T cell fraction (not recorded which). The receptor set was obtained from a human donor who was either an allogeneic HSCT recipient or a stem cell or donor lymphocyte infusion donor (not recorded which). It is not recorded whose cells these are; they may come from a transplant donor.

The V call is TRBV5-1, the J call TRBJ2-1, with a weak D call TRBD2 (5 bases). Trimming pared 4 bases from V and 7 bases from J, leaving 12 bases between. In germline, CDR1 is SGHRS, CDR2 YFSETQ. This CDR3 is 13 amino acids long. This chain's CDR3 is CASSAGRLNEQFF. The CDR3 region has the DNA TGCGCCAGCAGCGCGGGTCGACTTAATGAGCAGTTCTTC.

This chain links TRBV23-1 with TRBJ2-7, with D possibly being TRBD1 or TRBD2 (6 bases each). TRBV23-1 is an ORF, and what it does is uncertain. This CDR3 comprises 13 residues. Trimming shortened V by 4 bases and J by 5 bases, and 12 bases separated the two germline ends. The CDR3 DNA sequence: TGCGCCAGCAGTCTGGGGGGCGGACACGAGCAGTACTTC. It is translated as CASSLGGGHEQYF.

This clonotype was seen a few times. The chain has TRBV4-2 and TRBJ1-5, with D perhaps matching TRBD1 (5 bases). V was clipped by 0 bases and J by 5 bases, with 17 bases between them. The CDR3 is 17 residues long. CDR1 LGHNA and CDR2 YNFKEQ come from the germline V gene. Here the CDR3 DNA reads TGTGCCAGCAGCCAAGATCTCGGTCAGGGAACCTATCAGCCCCAGCATTTT. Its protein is CASSQDLGQGTYQPQHF.

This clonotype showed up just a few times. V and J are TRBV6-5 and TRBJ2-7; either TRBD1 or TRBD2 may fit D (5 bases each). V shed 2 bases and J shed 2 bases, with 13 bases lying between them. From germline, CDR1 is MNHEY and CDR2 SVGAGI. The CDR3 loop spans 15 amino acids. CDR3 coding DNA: TGTGCCAGCAGTTACAACCAGGGACCCCCCTACGAGCAGTACTTC. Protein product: CASSYNQGPPYEQYF.

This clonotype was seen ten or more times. CDR3 region: CASNSRSSYNEQFF. CDR3 DNA sequence: TGTGCCAGCAATTCTCGCAGCTCCTACAATGAGCAGTTCTTC. The chain has TRBV2 and TRBJ2-1; D is undetermined. The CDR3 covers 14 residues. V lost 7 bases, J lost 0 bases, and 10 bases lay in between. Per germline, CDR1 SNHLY and CDR2 FYNNEI.

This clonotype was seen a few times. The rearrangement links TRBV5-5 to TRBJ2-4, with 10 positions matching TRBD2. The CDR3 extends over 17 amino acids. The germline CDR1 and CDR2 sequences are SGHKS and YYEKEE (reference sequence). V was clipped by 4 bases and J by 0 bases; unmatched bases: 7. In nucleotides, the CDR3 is TGTGCCAGCAGCCCGGGAACTAGCGGGACAGCCAAAAACATTCAGTACTTC. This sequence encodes CASSPGTSGTAKNIQYF.